The 5 T cell receptor beta chains below were found in one sample sequenced in a study of blood T cell repertoires in COVID-19. The table came from immunoSEQ multiplex PCR; TCRdb's copy has only in-frame clones and leaves some out. The sample includes 140,000 to 150,000 clones, about four fifths seen only once; the top ten take roughly 15%. The sequenced sample consisted of peripheral blood. The receptors derive from a human donor with acute or convalescent COVID-19. The donor label of this sample is uncertain.

The DNA for the CDR3 is TGTGCCAGCAGTTACTCCTCCAGGGGGAACACTGAAGCTTTCTTT. Protein sequence: CASSYSSRGNTEAFF. The V call is TRBV6-5, the J call TRBJ1-1, with D possibly TRBD1 on 6 matching bases. Germline values: CDR1 MNHEY, CDR2 SVGAGI. CDR3 length equals 15 residues. The V gene lost 0 bases and the J gene lost 1 base, with 9 bases spanning the gap.

The V call is TRBV5-1, the J call TRBJ1-1; the D is unclear. This CDR3 contains 13 residues. The germline V gene has CDR1 SGHRS and CDR2 YFSETQ. V was cut by 1 base and J by 1 base, with 5 bases left in between. CDR3 in DNA: TGCGCCAGCAGCTTGAACAGGAACACTGAAGCTTTCTTT. It encodes CASSLNRNTEAFF.

This chain links TRBV28 with TRBJ1-2; D not certain. The CDR3 consists of 13 residues. The V end was cut by 5 bases, the J end by 7 bases, with 14 bases between. Germline CDR1 is MDHEN and CDR2 is SYDVKM. Here the CDR3 reads CASSVEAESGYTF. CDR3 DNA sequence: TGTGCCAGCAGTGTAGAGGCAGAGAGTGGCTACACCTTC.

V gene TRBV12-3 or TRBV12-4 combines with J gene TRBJ2-7; possible D gene TRBD1, 5 bases. The CDR3 extends over 13 amino acids. V dropped 8 bases and J dropped 0 bases, with 11 bases sitting between them. In DNA form, the CDR3 reads TGTGCCAGCCGCCGGACAAGCTCCTACGAGCAGTACTTC. Amino acids: CASRRTSSYEQYF.

V gene TRBV3-1 (or the pseudogene TRBV3-2) combines with J gene TRBJ1-4, with no clear D. CDR3 size: 17 residues. The V gene's germline CDR1 is LGHDT and CDR2 YNNKEL (reference sequence). V was shortened by 2 bases and J by 0 bases, with 13 bases between the two germline ends. The CDR3 sequence: CASSQWGAFATNEKLFF. Here the CDR3 DNA reads TGTGCCAGCAGCCAATGGGGAGCCTTTGCAACTAATGAAAAACTGTTTTTT.